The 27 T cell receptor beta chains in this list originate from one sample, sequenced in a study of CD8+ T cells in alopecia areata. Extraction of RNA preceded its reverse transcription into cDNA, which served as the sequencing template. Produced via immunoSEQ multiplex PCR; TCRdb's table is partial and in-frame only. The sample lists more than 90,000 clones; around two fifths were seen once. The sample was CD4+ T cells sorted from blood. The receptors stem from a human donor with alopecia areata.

The CDR3 DNA follows: TGTGCCAGCAGCCCGGGGGGCCGAAGGTACGAGCAGTACTTC. Amino acid sequence: CASSPGGRRYEQYF. The V and J genes are TRBV5-4 and TRBJ2-7; D is perhaps TRBD2 (7 bases). The ends were cut back, 4 bases at V and 4 bases at J, with 15 bases in the middle. Per germline, CDR1 SGHNT and CDR2 YYREEE (reference sequence). The CDR3 length is 14 residues.

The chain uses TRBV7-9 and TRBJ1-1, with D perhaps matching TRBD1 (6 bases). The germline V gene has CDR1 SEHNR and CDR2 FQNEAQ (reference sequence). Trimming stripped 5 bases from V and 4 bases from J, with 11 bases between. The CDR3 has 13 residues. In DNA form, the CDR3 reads TGTGCCAGCAGCCCACGGACAGCCACTGAAGCTTTCTTT. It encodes CASSPRTATEAFF. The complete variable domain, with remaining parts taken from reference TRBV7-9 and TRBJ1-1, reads DTGVSQNPRHKITKRGQNVTFRCDPISEHNRLYWYRQTLGQGPEFLTYFQNEAQLEKSRLLSDRFSAERPKGSFSTLEIQRTEQGDSAMYLCASSPRTATEAFFGQGTRLTVV.

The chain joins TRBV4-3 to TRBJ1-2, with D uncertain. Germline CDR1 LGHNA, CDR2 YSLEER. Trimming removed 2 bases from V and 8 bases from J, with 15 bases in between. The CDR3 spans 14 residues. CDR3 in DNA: TGCGCCAGCAGCCAAAGAGGTACCATAGGCGGCTACACCTTC. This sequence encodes CASSQRGTIGGYTF.

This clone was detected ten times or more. CDR3 loop: CATSRAQAGRGNIQYF. CDR3 in DNA: TGTGCCACCAGCAGAGCCCAAGCGGGACGAGGAAACATTCAGTACTTC. The chain links TRBV15 to TRBJ2-4; 7 bases match TRBD2. Germline CDR1 is LNHNV and CDR2 is YYDKDF (reference sequence). This CDR3 has 16 residues. Unmatched junction bases numbered 9, after V lost 1 base and J lost 6 bases.

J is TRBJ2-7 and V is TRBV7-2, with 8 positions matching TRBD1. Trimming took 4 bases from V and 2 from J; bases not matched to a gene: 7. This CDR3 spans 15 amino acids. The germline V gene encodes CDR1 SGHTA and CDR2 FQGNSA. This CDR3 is CASSSHSTGAYEQYF. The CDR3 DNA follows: TGTGCCAGCAGCTCACACTCGACAGGGGCCTACGAGCAGTACTTC.

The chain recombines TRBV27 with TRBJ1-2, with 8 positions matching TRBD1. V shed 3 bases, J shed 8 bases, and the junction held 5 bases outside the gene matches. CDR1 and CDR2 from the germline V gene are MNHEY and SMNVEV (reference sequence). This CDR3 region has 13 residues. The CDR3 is CASSLGQERGYTF. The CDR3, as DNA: TGTGCCAGCAGTTTGGGACAGGAGAGGGGCTACACCTTC.

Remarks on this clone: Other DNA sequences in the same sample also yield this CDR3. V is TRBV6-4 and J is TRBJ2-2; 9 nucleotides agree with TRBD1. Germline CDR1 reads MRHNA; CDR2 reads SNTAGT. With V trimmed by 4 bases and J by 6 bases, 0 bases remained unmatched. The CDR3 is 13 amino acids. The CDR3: CASSGQGAGELFF. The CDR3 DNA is TGTGCCAGCAGTGGACAGGGGGCCGGGGAGCTGTTTTTT.

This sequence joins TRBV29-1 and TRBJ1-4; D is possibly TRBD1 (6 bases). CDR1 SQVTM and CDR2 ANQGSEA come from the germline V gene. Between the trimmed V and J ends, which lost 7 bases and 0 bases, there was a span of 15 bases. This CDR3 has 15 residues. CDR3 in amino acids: CSAQRTAATNEKLFF. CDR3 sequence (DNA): TGCAGCGCCCAGAGGACAGCTGCAACTAATGAAAAACTGTTTTTT.

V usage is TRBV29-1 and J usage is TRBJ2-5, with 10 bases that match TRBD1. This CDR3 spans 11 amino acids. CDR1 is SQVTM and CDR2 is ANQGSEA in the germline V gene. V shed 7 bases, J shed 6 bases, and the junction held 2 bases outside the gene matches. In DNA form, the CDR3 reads TGCAGCGCAGACAGGGGGCAGACCCAGTACTTC. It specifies CSADRGQTQYF.

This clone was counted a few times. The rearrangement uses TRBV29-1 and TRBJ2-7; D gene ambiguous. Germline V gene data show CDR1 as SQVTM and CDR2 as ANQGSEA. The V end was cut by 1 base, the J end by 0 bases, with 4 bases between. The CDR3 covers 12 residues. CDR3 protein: CSVEVVSYEQYF. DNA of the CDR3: TGCAGCGTTGAAGTAGTCTCCTACGAGCAGTACTTC.

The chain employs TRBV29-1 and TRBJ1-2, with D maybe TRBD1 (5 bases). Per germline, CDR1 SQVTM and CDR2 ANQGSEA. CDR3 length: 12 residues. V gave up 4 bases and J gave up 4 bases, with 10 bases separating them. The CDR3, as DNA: TGCAGCGTTGGTGGCGGGGGCTATGGCTACACCTTC. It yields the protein CSVGGGGYGYTF.

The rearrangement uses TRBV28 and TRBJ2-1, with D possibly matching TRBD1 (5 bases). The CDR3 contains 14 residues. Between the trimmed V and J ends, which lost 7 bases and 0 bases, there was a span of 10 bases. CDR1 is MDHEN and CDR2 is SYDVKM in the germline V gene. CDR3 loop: CASKTVSSYNEQFF. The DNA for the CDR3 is TGTGCCAGCAAGACAGTTAGCTCCTACAATGAGCAGTTCTTC.

CDR3 bases: TGCGCCAGCAGCGAGCAGGGGGCGCGCAATCAGCCCCAGCATTTT. Its translation is CASSEQGARNQPQHF. The chain has TRBV5-1 and TRBJ1-5; TRBD1 aligns across 8 bases. Germline V lookup: CDR1 SGHRS, CDR2 YFSETQ. J was trimmed by 2 bases and V by 4 bases; bases with no gene match: 5. This CDR3 comprises 15 residues.

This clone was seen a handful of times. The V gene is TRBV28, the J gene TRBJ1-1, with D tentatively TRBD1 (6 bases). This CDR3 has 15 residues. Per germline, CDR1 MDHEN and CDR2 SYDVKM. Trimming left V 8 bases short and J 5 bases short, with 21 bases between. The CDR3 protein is CASGPGRGGRTEAFF. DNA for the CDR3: TGTGCCAGCGGGCCAGGACGGGGGGGGCGGACTGAAGCTTTCTTT.

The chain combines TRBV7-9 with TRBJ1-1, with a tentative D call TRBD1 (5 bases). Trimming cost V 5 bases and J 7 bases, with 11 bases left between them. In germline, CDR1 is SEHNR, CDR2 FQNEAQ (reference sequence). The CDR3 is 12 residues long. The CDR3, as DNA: TGTGCCAGCAGCAGGGGAGGCAGTGAAGCTTTCTTT. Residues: CASSRGGSEAFF.

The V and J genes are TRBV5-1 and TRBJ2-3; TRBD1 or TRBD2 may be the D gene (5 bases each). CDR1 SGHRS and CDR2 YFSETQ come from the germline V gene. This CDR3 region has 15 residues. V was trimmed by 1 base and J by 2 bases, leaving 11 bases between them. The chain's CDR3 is CASSLSGTVTDTQYF. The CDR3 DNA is TGCGCCAGCAGCTTGTCTGGGACGGTCACAGATACGCAGTATTTT.

The chain's CDR3 is CASSEEGSSYNEQFF. The CDR3 DNA reads TGTGCCAGCAGTGAGGAAGGTAGCTCCTACAATGAGCAGTTCTTC. The chain combines TRBV2 with TRBJ2-1; D not certain. CDR3 length: 15 amino acids. From germline, CDR1 is SNHLY and CDR2 FYNNEI. The V end lost 3 bases, the J end lost 0 bases, and 9 bases lay between the germline ends.

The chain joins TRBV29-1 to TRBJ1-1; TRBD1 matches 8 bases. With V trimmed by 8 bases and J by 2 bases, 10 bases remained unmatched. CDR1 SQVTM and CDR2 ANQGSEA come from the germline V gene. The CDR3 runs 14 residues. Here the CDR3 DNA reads TGCAGCACAGGGGGGCGGGCAATAAACACTGAAGCTTTCTTT. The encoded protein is CSTGGRAINTEAFF.

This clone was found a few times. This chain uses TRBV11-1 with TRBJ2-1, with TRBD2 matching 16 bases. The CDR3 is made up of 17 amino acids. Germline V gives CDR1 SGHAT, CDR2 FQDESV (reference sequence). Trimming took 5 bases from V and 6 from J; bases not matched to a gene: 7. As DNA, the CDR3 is TGTGCCAGCAGCCCGGGACTAGCGGGGGGGCCAGGCAATGAGCAGTTCTTC. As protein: CASSPGLAGGPGNEQFF.

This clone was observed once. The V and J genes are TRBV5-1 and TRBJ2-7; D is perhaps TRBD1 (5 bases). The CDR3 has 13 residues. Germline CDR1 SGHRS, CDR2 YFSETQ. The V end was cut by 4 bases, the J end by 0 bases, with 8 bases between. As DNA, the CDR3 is TGCGCCAGCAGCCCAGGGAACTCCTACGAGCAGTACTTC. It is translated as CASSPGNSYEQYF.

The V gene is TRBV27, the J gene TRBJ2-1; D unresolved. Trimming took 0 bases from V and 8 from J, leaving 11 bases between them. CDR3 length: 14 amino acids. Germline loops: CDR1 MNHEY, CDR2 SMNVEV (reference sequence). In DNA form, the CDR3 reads TGTGCCAGCAGTTTATCTGCCAGGACGTATGAGCAGTTCTTC. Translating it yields CASSLSARTYEQFF.

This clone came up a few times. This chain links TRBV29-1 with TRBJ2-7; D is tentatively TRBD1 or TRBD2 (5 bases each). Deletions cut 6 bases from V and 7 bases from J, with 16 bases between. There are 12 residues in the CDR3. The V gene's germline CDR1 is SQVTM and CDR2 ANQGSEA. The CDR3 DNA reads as TGCAGCGTCGGGGACCCCTGGGAAGAGCAGTACTTC. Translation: CSVGDPWEEQYF.

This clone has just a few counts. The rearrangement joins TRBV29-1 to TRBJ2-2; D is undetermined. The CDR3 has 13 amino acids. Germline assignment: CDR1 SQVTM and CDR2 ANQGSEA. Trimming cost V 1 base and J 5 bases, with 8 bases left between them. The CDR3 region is CSVEGPGTGELFF. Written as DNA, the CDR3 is TGCAGCGTTGAAGGTCCTGGGACCGGGGAGCTGTTTTTT.

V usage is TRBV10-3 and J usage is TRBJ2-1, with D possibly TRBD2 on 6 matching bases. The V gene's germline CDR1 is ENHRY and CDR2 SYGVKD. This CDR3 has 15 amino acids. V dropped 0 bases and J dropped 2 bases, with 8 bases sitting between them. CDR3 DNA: TGTGCCATCAGTGAGTCACCGGGAGCCTACAATGAGCAGTTCTTC. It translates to CAISESPGAYNEQFF.

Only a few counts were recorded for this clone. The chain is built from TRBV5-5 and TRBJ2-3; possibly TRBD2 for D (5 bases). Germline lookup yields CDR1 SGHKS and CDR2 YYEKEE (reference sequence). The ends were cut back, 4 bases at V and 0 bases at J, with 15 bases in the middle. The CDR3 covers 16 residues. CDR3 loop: CASSPAPLGSTDTQYF. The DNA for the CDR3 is TGTGCCAGCAGCCCCGCCCCACTAGGGAGCACAGATACGCAGTATTTT.

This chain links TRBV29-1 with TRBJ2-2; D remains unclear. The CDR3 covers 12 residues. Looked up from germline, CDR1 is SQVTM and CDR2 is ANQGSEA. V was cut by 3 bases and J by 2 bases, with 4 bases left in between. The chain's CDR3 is CSVDTNTGELFF. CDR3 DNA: TGCAGCGTTGATACTAACACCGGGGAGCTGTTTTTT.

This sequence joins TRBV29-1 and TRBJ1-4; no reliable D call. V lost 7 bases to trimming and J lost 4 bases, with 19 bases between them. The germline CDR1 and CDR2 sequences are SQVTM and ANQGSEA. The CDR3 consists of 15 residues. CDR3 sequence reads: CSARGPPSGNEKLFF. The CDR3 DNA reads TGCAGCGCAAGAGGGCCTCCCAGCGGTAATGAAAAACTGTTTTTT.